This TCR beta chain was identified in a study of shared T cell receptors in the human thymus. V was cut by 6 bases and J by 9 bases, with 21 bases left in between. This CDR3 has 15 amino acids. CDR1 MDHEN and CDR2 SYDVKM come from the germline V gene. Data came from immunoSEQ multiplex PCR; TCRdb stores just in-frame clones and leaves some out. Among 72,000 or so clones listed, around 96% were seen once. The chain is built from TRBV28 and TRBJ1-5; D gene ambiguous. This clonotype was sampled from a human donor. The sequenced sample was thymocytes. The DNA of the CDR3 is TGTGCCAGCAGCCTTCCCTGGGGAGGATCTCGGCCCCAGCATTTT. This codes for CASSLPWGGSRPQHF.